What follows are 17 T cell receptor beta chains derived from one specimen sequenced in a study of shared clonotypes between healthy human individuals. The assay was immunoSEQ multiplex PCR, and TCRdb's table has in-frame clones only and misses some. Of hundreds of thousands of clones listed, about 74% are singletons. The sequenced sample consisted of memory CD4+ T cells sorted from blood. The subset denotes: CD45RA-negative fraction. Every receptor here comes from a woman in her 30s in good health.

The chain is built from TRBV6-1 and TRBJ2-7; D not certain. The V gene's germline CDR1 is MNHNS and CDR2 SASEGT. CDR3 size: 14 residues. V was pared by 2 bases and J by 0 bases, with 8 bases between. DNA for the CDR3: TGTGCCAGCAGTGAATATTTCCGCTCCTACGAGCAGTACTTC. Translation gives CASSEYFRSYEQYF.

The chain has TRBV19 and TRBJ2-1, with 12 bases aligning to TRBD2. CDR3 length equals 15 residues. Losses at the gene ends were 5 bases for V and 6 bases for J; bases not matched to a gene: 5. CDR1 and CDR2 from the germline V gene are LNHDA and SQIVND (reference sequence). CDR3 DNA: TGTGCCAGTAGTCCTCGGACTAGCGGGGTCAATGAGCAGTTCTTC. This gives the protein CASSPRTSGVNEQFF.

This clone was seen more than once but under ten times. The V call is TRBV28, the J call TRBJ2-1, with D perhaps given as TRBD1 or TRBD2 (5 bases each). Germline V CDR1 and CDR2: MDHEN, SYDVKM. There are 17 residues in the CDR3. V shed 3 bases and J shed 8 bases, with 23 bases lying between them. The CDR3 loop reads CASSLWSLSGPNDEQFF. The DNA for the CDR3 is TGTGCCAGCAGTTTGTGGTCCCTTTCGGGACCCAACGATGAGCAGTTCTTC. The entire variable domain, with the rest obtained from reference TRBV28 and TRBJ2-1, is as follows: DVKVTQSSRYLVKRTGEKVFLECVQDMDHENMFWYRQDPGLGLRLIYFSYDVKMKEKGDIPEGYSVSREKKERFSLILESASTNQTSMYLCASSLWSLSGPNDEQFFGPGTRLTVL.

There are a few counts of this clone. Here the CDR3 DNA reads TGTGCCAGCAGTCACGTCGGCAATCGGGAGCAGTACTTC. Translated, it gives CASSHVGNREQYF. The J gene is TRBJ2-7, the V gene TRBV7-9; D not certain. The CDR3 consists of 13 residues. The V end lost 6 bases, the J end lost 7 bases, and 16 bases lay between the germline ends. Germline V gives CDR1 SEHNR, CDR2 FQNEAQ (reference sequence). Variable domain in full (rest from reference TRBV7-9 and TRBJ2-7): DTGVSQNPRHKITKRGQNVTFRCDPISEHNRLYWYRQTLGQGPEFLTYFQNEAQLEKSRLLSDRFSAERPKGSFSTLEIQRTEQGDSAMYLCASSHVGNREQYFGPGTRLTVT.

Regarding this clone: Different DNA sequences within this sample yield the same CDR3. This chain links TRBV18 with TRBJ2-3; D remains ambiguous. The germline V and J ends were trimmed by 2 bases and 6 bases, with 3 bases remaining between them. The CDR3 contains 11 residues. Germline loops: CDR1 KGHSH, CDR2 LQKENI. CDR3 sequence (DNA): TGTGCCAGCTCACCAGGGGATACGCAGTATTTT. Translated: CASSPGDTQYF.

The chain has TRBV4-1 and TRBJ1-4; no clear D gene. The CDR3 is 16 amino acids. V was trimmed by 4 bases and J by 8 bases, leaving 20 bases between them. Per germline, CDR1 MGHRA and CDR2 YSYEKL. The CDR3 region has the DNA TGCGCCAGCAGCCCACTTGGACGGACCCCGGGGGAAAAACTGTTTTTT. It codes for CASSPLGRTPGEKLFF.

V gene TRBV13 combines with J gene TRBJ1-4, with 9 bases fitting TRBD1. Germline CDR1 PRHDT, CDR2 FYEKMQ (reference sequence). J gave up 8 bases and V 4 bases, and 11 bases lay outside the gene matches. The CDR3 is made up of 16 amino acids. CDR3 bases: TGTGCCAGCAGCTCAGCCGGGACAGGGAAGGAGGAAAAACTGTTTTTT. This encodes CASSSAGTGKEEKLFF. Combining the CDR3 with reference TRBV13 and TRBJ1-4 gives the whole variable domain AAGVIQSPRHLIKEKRETATLKCYPIPRHDTVYWYQQGPGQDPQFLISFYEKMQSDKGSIPDRFSAQQFSDYHSELNMSSLELGDSALYFCASSSAGTGKEEKLFFGSGTQLSVL.

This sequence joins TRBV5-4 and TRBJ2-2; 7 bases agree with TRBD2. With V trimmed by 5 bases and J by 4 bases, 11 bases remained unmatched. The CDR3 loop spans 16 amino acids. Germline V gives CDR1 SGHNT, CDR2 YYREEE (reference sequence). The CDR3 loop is CASRSRLAVITGELFF. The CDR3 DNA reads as TGTGCCAGCAGGTCGAGGCTAGCGGTTATCACCGGGGAGCTGTTTTTT.

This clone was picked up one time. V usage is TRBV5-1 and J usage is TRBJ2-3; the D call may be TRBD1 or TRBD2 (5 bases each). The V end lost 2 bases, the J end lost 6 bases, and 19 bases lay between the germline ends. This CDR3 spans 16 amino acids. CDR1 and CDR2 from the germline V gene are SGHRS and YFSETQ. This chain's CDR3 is CASSFDEGRQRDTQYF. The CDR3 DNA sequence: TGCGCCAGCAGCTTCGACGAGGGACGGCAGAGGGATACGCAGTATTTT.

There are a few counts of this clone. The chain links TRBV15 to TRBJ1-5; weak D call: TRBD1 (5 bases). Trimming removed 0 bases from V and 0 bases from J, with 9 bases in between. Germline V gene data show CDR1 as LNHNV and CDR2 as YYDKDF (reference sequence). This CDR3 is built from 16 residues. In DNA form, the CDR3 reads TGTGCCACCAGCAGAGATCAGAGGGGTAGCAATCAGCCCCAGCATTTT. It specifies CATSRDQRGSNQPQHF.

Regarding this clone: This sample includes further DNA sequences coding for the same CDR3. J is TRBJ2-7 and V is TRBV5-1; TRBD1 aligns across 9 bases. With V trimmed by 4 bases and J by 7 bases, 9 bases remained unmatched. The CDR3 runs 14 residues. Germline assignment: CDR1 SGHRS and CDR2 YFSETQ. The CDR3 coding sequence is TGCGCCAGCAGCCCCGGGACAGGGACTTTAGAGCAGTACTTC. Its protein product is CASSPGTGTLEQYF. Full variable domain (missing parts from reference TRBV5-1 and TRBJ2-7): KAGVTQTPRYLIKTRGQQVTLSCSPISGHRSVSWYQQTPGQGLQFLFEYFSETQRNKGNFPGRFSGRQFSNSRSEMNVSTLELGDSALYLCASSPGTGTLEQYFGPGTRLTVT.

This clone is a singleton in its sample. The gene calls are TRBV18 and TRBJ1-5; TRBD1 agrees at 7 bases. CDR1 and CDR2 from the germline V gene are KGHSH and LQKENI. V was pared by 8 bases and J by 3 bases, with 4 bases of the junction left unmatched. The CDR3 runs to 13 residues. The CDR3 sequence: CASTTGVNQPQHF. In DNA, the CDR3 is TGTGCCAGCACCACAGGGGTCAATCAGCCCCAGCATTTT.

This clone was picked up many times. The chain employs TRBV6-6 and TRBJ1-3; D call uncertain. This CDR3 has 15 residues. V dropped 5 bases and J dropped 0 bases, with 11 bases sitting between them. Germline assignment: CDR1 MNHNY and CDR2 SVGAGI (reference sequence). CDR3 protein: CASSNHPSSGNTIYF. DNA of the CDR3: TGTGCCAGCAGTAACCATCCAAGCTCTGGAAACACCATATATTTT.

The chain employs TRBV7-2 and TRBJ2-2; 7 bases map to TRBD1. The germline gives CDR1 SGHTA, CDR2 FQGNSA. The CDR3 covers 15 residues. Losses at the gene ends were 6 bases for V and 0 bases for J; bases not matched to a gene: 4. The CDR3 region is CASRRDSTNTGELFF. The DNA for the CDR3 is TGTGCCAGCAGACGGGACAGTACGAACACCGGGGAGCTGTTTTTT.

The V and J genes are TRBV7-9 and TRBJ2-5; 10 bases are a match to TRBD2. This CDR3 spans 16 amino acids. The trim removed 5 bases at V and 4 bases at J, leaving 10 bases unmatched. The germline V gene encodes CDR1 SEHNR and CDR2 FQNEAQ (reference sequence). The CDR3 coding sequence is TGTGCCAGCAGCCCAGGGGCAGCGGGAGGGCTAGAGACCCAGTACTTC. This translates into CASSPGAAGGLETQYF. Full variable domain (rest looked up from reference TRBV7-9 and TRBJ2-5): DTGVSQNPRHKITKRGQNVTFRCDPISEHNRLYWYRQTLGQGPEFLTYFQNEAQLEKSRLLSDRFSAERPKGSFSTLEIQRTEQGDSAMYLCASSPGAAGGLETQYFGPGTRLLVL.

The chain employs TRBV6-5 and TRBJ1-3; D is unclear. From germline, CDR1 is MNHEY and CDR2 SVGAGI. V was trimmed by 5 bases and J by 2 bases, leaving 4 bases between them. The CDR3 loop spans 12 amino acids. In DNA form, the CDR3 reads TGTGCCAGCAGTAGTACTGGAAACACCATATATTTT. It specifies CASSSTGNTIYF.

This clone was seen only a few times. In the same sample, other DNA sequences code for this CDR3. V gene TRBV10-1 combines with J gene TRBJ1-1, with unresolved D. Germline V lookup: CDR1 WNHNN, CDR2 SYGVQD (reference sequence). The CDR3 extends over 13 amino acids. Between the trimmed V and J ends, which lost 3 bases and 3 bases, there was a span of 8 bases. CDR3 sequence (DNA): TGCGCCAGCAGTGAAAATAGGGACACTGAAGCTTTCTTT. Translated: CASSENRDTEAFF.